This is a list of T cell receptor beta chains from one sample in a study of blood T cell repertoires in COVID-19. The data were produced by immunoSEQ multiplex PCR, yet TCRdb's version contains in-frame clones alone and is incomplete. The table lists over 90,000 clones, around 72% of them singletons. The sequenced material came from peripheral blood. The receptors here all came from a man aged 70-80 years with COVID-19, enrolled during active disease. Each CDR3 is given with its conserved first and last residue. A D gene is named only where the DNA matches it firmly. The size of a clone is reported for some rows only, either as once, few or many, or as a class for expanded clones.

j_call | d_call | v_call | clone_size | cdr3_length | cdr3_aa | cdr3_nt
TRBJ1-5 | . | TRBV18 | . | 15 | CASSPLPQGNQPQHF | TGTGCCAGCTCACCACTACCACAGGGAAACCAGCCCCAGCATTTT
TRBJ2-2 | TRBD2 | TRBV7-3 | . | 15 | CASTKGTSVTGELFF | TGTGCCAGCACTAAGGGGACTAGCGTTACCGGGGAGCTGTTTTTT
TRBJ2-3 | . | TRBV11-2 | . | 12 | CASSSNADTQYF | TGTGCCAGCAGCAGCAATGCAGATACGCAGTATTTT
TRBJ1-6 | TRBD1 | TRBV3-1/TRBV3-2 | . | 17 | CASSQDLWTGGNSPLHF | TGTGCCAGCAGCCAAGATCTCTGGACAGGCGGTAATTCACCCCTCCACTTT
TRBJ2-4 | . | TRBV7-2 | . | 14 | CASSPNERKNIQYF | TGTGCCAGCAGCCCCAATGAGCGGAAAAACATTCAGTACTTC
TRBJ2-7 | . | TRBV7-2 | . | 17 | CASSLSAAGVTSYEQYF | TGTGCCAGCAGCTTGTCCGCCGCCGGGGTGACTTCCTACGAGCAGTACTTC
TRBJ2-7 | . | TRBV24-1 | once | 16 | CATSGGKGGKIYEQYF | TGTGCCACCAGTGGTGGGAAAGGGGGAAAAATTTACGAGCAGTACTTC
TRBJ2-7 | . | TRBV28 | few | 11 | CASSSVGAGSF | .
TRBJ2-3 | . | TRBV11-2 | . | 14 | CASSLGGITDTQYF | TGTGCCAGCAGCTTAGGAGGGATCACAGATACGCAGTATTTT
TRBJ1-5 | TRBD1 | TRBV9 | few | 17 | CASSVGAGQGAGQPQHF | TGTGCCAGCAGCGTAGGTGCGGGACAGGGGGCAGGACAGCCCCAGCATTTT
TRBJ2-3 | . | TRBV28 | once | 12 | CASSPFIDTQYF | TGTGCCAGCAGCCCTTTTATCGATACGCAGTATTTT
TRBJ1-5 | TRBD1 | TRBV7-2 | . | 15 | CASSLSTGGGQPQHF | TGTGCCAGCAGCCTCTCGACAGGGGGTGGTCAGCCCCAGCATTTT
TRBJ1-1 | . | TRBV6-5 | . | 13 | CANKKREEQAAFF | TGTGCCAACAAAAAAAGAGAGGAACAAGCTGCTTTCTTT
TRBJ2-1 | . | TRBV6-4 | . | 15 | CASSDGDAGYNEQFF | TGTGCCAGCAGTGACGGGGATGCGGGGTACAATGAGCAGTTCTTC
TRBJ2-7 | . | TRBV7-2 | . | 13 | CASSLSRVYEQYF | TGTGCCAGCAGCTTATCGCGGGTATACGAGCAGTACTTC
TRBJ2-5 | TRBD2 | TRBV28 | . | 16 | CASSLGGAGASETQYF | TGTGCCAGCAGTTTAGGAGGAGCGGGAGCATCAGAGACCCAGTACTTC
TRBJ2-7 | TRBD1 | TRBV4-1 | . | 15 | CASSEGSQGLYEQYF | TGCGCCAGCAGCGAAGGATCACAGGGGTTATACGAGCAGTACTTC
TRBJ1-5 | . | TRBV9 | . | 14 | CASSVDGGYQPQHF | TGTGCCAGCAGCGTAGATGGGGGGTATCAGCCCCAGCATTTT
TRBJ1-4 | . | TRBV29-1 | few | 12 | CSVVQGNEKLFF | TGCAGCGTTGTACAGGGTAATGAAAAACTGTTTTTT
TRBJ2-7 | TRBD1 | TRBV28 | . | 14 | CASSSGQATYEQYF | TGTGCCAGCAGTTCGGGACAGGCCACCTACGAGCAGTACTTC
TRBJ2-1 | TRBD2 | TRBV29-1 | . | 16 | CSVGFRTSGRGDEQFF | TGCAGCGTAGGCTTTAGGACTAGCGGCCGGGGGGATGAGCAGTTCTTC
TRBJ1-6 | . | TRBV7-2 | . | 14 | CASSLGRGSGPLHF | TGTGCCAGCAGCTTAGGGAGGGGCTCAGGACCCCTCCACTTT
TRBJ2-1 | TRBD1 | TRBV5-1 | . | 15 | CASSRGQGSYNEQFF | TGCGCCAGCAGCCGGGGACAGGGGTCCTACAATGAGCAGTTCTTC
TRBJ2-7 | . | TRBV14 | . | 11 | CASSRYSEQYF | TGTGCCAGCAGCCGGTATAGCGAGCAGTACTTC
TRBJ2-7 | TRBD1 | TRBV5-6 | . | 15 | CASSGKGQVFYEQYF | TGTGCCAGCAGCGGCAAGGGACAGGTGTTCTACGAGCAGTACTTC
TRBJ2-2 | TRBD2 | TRBV9 | . | 16 | CASSVRLAGYTGELFF | TGTGCCAGCAGCGTACGACTAGCGGGATACACCGGGGAGCTGTTTTTT
TRBJ2-7 | . | TRBV3-1/TRBV3-2 | once | 16 | CASSQDWRTGDHEQYF | TGTGCCAGCAGCCAAGATTGGAGGACGGGGGACCACGAGCAGTACTTC
TRBJ2-1 | TRBD1 | TRBV6-6 | few | 17 | CASSPRGQSSSYNEQFF | TGTGCCAGCAGTCCACGGGGACAGAGCAGCTCCTACAATGAGCAGTTCTTC
TRBJ1-5 | . | TRBV6-1 | . | 16 | CASSEIWGPSNQPQHF | TGTGCCAGCAGTGAAATCTGGGGGCCCAGCAATCAGCCCCAGCATTTT
TRBJ2-2 | TRBD2 | TRBV29-1 | . | 15 | CSVENSGRSTGELFF | TGCAGCGTTGAAAATAGCGGGAGATCTACCGGGGAGCTGTTTTTT
TRBJ1-2 | . | TRBV5-3 | . | 14 | CARSALLPNYGYTF | TGTGCCAGAAGCGCTTTACTCCCTAACTATGGCTACACCTTC
TRBJ1-1 | TRBD1 | TRBV28 | . | 15 | CASSLTGVMNTEAFF | TGTGCCAGCAGTCTCACAGGGGTCATGAACACTGAAGCTTTCTTT
TRBJ2-1 | TRBD2 | TRBV6-2/TRBV6-3 | . | 19 | CASSYSVTATSGIPNEQFF | TGTGCCAGCAGTTACTCGGTGACGGCGACTAGCGGGATTCCCAATGAGCAGTTCTTC
TRBJ2-1 | TRBD2 | TRBV7-9 | . | 18 | CASSPRVLAGEAYNEQFF | TGTGCCAGCAGCCCCCGAGTACTAGCGGGTGAAGCCTACAATGAGCAGTTCTTC
TRBJ2-1 | TRBD2 | TRBV5-1 | . | 17 | CASSPNPSGGVGNEQFF | TGCGCCAGCAGCCCCAACCCTAGCGGGGGGGTCGGCAATGAGCAGTTCTTC
TRBJ1-1 | . | TRBV10-3 | . | 16 | CAISESKDSMNTEAFF | TGTGCCATCAGTGAGTCGAAGGACTCAATGAACACTGAAGCTTTCTTT
TRBJ2-7 | TRBD2 | TRBV5-1 | few | 13 | CASSFGLAYEQYF | TGCGCCAGCAGCTTCGGACTAGCCTACGAGCAGTACTTC
TRBJ2-2 | . | TRBV5-1 | many | 18 | CASSSRAGIIPQTGELFF | TGCGCCAGCAGCTCTCGCGCCGGGATTATCCCCCAAACCGGGGAGCTGTTTTTT
TRBJ1-3 | . | TRBV28 | . | 14 | CASSQVFGGNTIYF | TGTGCCAGCAGTCAGGTTTTCGGTGGAAACACCATATATTTT
TRBJ2-1 | TRBD2 | TRBV29-1 | once | 14 | CSVEGGSVYNEQFF | TGCAGCGTTGAGGGGGGGTCCGTATACAATGAGCAGTTCTTC
TRBJ1-6 | . | TRBV9 | . | 14 | CASSVQGYNSPLHF | TGTGCCAGCAGCGTTCAGGGATATAATTCACCCCTCCACTTT
TRBJ2-2 | . | TRBV11-3 | . | 15 | CASSLALQGSGELFF | TGTGCCAGCAGCTTAGCATTACAGGGTTCCGGGGAGCTGTTTTTT
TRBJ2-1 | TRBD2 | TRBV29-1 | once | 15 | CSVERAGEAYNEQFF | TGCAGCGTAGAAAGAGCGGGAGAGGCCTACAATGAGCAGTTCTTC
TRBJ1-5 | . | TRBV18 | . | 15 | CASSPGGLDNQPQHF | TGTGCCAGCTCACCGGGAGGATTGGACAATCAGCCCCAGCATTTT
TRBJ2-3 | . | TRBV7-7 | few | 15 | CASSFSPDTTDTQYF | TGTGCTAGCAGCTTCAGTCCCGATACCACAGATACGCAGTATTTT
TRBJ1-2 | . | TRBV29-1 | once | 13 | CSVETATNYGYTF | TGCAGCGTGGAGACTGCAACTAACTATGGCTACACCTTC
TRBJ2-7 | TRBD1 | TRBV24-1 | . | 15 | CATSDPGQGKNEQYF | TGTGCCACCAGTGACCCAGGACAGGGGAAGAACGAGCAGTACTTC
TRBJ2-1 | TRBD1 | TRBV19 | . | 14 | CASSRDSSYNEQFF | TGTGCCAGTAGTAGGGACAGTTCCTACAATGAGCAGTTCTTC
TRBJ2-1 | TRBD1 | TRBV24-1 | . | 17 | CATSDNQGQSSYNEQFF | TGTGCCACCAGTGACAACCAGGGACAGAGCTCCTACAATGAGCAGTTCTTC
TRBJ2-2 | . | TRBV28 | . | 13 | CASSFLASGELFF | TGTGCCAGCAGTTTCCTGGCTTCCGGGGAGCTGTTTTTT
TRBJ2-3 | . | TRBV9 | once | 14 | CASSAGVSTDTQYF | TGTGCCAGCAGCGCAGGGGTGAGCACAGATACGCAGTATTTT
TRBJ1-1 | . | TRBV15 | . | 12 | CATSRTDREAFF | TGTGCCACCAGCAGAACTGACAGGGAAGCTTTCTTT
TRBJ1-5 | . | TRBV4-2 | . | 18 | CASSPHLDGQGRVRPQHF | TGTGCCAGCAGCCCCCACCTGGATGGGCAGGGTCGCGTAAGGCCCCAGCATTTT
TRBJ2-2 | TRBD2 | TRBV2 | . | 15 | CASSRLASTTGELFF | TGTGCCAGCAGTAGACTAGCGTCGACCACCGGGGAGCTGTTTTTT
TRBJ2-5 | . | TRBV11-3 | . | 16 | CASSLRTGGDQETQYF | TGTGCCAGCAGCTTACGTACAGGGGGGGACCAAGAGACCCAGTACTTC
TRBJ2-5 | . | TRBV19 | few | 16 | CASSPTAGAIGETQYF | TGTGCCAGTAGCCCGACCGCAGGGGCGATAGGGGAGACCCAGTACTTC
TRBJ2-5 | . | TRBV6-5 | . | 16 | CASSYRGQGVFETQYF | TGTGCCAGCAGTTACCGGGGGCAGGGGGTTTTTGAGACCCAGTACTTC
TRBJ1-4 | . | TRBV18 | . | 15 | CASSPPGGRNEKLFF | TGTGCCAGCTCACCACCGGGGGGTAGGAATGAAAAACTGTTTTTT
TRBJ1-6 | . | TRBV5-8 | . | 14 | CASSLKQPNSPLHF | TGTGCCAGCAGCTTAAAACAGCCGAATTCACCCCTCCACTTT